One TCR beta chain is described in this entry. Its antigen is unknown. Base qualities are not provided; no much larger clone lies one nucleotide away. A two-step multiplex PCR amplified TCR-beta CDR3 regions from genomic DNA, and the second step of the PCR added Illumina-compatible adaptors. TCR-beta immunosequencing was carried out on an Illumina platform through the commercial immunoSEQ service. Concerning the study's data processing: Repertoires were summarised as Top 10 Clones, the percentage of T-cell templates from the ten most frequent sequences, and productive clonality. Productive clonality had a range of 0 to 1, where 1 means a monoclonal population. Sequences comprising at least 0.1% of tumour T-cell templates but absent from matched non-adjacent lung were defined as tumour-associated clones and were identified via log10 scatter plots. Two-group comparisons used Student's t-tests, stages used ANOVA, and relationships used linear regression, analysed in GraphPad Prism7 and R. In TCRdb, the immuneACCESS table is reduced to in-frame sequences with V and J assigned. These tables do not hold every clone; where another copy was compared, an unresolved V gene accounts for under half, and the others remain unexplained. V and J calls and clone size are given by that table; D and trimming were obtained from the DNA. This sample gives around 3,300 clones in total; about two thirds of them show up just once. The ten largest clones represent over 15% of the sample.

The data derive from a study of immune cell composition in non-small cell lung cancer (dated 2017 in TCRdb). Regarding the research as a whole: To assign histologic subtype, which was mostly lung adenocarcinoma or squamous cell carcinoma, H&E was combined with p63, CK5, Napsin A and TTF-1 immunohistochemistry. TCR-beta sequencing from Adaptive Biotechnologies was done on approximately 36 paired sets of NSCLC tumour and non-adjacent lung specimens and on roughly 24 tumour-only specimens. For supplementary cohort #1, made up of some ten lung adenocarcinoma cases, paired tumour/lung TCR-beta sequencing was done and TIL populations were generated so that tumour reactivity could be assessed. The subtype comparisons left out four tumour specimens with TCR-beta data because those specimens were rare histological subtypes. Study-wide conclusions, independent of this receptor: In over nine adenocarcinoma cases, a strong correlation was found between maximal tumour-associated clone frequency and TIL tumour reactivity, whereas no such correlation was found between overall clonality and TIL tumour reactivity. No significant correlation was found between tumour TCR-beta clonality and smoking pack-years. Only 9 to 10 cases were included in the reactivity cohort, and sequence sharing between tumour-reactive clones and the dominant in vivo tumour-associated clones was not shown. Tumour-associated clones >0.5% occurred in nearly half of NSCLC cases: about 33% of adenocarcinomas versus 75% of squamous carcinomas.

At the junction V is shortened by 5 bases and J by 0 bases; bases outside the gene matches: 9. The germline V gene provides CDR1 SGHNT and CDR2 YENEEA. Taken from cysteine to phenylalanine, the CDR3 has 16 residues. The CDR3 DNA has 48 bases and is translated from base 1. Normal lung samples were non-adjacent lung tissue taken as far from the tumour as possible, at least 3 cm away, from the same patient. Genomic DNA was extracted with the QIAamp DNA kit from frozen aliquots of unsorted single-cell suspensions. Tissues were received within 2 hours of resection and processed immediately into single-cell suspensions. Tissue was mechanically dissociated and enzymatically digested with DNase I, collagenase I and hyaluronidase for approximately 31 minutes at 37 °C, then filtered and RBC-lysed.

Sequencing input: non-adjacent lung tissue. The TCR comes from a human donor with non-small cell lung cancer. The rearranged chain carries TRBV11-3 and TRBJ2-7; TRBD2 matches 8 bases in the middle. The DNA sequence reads TGTGCCAGCAGCCCCGGGGAGCGGGGGCCCTCCTACGAGCAGTACTTC. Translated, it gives CASSPGERGPSYEQYF.